This T cell receptor beta chain is drawn from a study of shared clonotypes between healthy human individuals. V trimming: 5 bases; J trimming: 5 bases; junction bases outside the gene matches: 10. Germline CDR1 is SEHNR and CDR2 is FQNEAQ (reference sequence). This CDR3 comprises 16 residues. CD8 cells classed as naive were CD45RO-negative and positively selected for CCR7, excluding terminally differentiated effector memory CD45RA+ cells. Measured with immunoSEQ multiplex PCR; TCRdb has only the in-frame clones, and not every one. The sample lists about 2.1 million clones, 90% to 95% seen once, with over 1.5% in the top ten.

This chain uses TRBV7-9 with TRBJ2-7, with TRBD2 matching over 12 bases. The source of this sequence is a man aged 18 to 35 in good health. Some clones in this sample may be carry-over from other donors' samples. Material for sequencing was naive CD8+ T cells from PBMCs. The CDR3 loop reads CASSPRLAGDSDEQYF. The CDR3 region has the DNA TGTGCCAGCAGCCCACGACTAGCGGGAGACTCGGACGAGCAGTACTTC.